This is a list of T cell receptor beta chains from one sample in a study of human T cells and chemical hapten exposure. TCRdb redid the calling of the RACE reads with MiXCR, one entry per CDR3 protein. Of fewer than 150,000 distinct CDR3 sequences listed, approximately 10% were seen once; the top ten hold roughly 1.4%. This sample comprised whole blood, obtained in connection with sensitization to the hapten diphenylcyclopropenone (DPC). The receptors come from a woman aged 45-65 years with alopecia areata. Some clones in this sample may be carry-over from other donors' samples. Both conserved end residues are part of each CDR3. The order of the fields is clone size, V gene, J gene, D gene, CDR3 protein, CDR3 DNA. A D gene is named only where the DNA matches it firmly. Size values are once, few and many counts, or a class for expanded clones, and some rows have none.

abundance: few
v_gene: TRBV27
j_gene: TRBJ2-2
d_gene: TRBD1
CDR3aa: CASSGTGNTGELFF
CDR3nt: TGTGCCAGCAGTGGGACAGGGAACACCGGGGAGCTGTTTTTT

abundance: many
v_gene: TRBV29-1
j_gene: TRBJ2-3
d_gene: NA
CDR3aa: CSVDLGADTQYF
CDR3nt: TGCAGCGTTGATCTGGGCGCAGATACGCAGTATTTT

abundance: NA
v_gene: TRBV24-1
j_gene: TRBJ2-2
d_gene: TRBD2
CDR3aa: CATSDRGGSSTGELFF
CDR3nt: TGTGCCACCAGTGACCGGGGAGGGTCGAGCACCGGGGAGCTGTTTTTT

abundance: few
v_gene: TRBV29-1
j_gene: TRBJ2-2
d_gene: NA
CDR3aa: CSVEGARGTGELFF
CDR3nt: TGCAGCGTTGAGGGGGCGCGGGGCACCGGGGAGCTGTTTTTT

abundance: NA
v_gene: TRBV9
j_gene: TRBJ2-7
d_gene: NA
CDR3aa: CASSAERSYEQYF
CDR3nt: TGTGCCAGCAGCGCCGAGCGGTCCTACGAGCAGTACTTC

abundance: NA
v_gene: TRBV7-9
j_gene: TRBJ1-5
d_gene: NA
CDR3aa: CASSRGNQPQHF
CDR3nt: TGTGCCAGCAGCCGGGGCAATCAGCCCCAGCATTTT

abundance: many
v_gene: TRBV12-5
j_gene: TRBJ2-3
d_gene: NA
CDR3aa: CASGSSLSRPDTQYF
CDR3nt: TGTGCTAGTGGTTCCTCATTGAGTAGGCCAGATACGCAGTATTTT

abundance: few
v_gene: TRBV20-1
j_gene: TRBJ1-6
d_gene: NA
CDR3aa: CSARVSESMSSPLHF
CDR3nt: TGCAGTGCTAGAGTATCGGAGAGTATGAGTTCACCCCTCCACTTT

abundance: many
v_gene: TRBV18
j_gene: TRBJ1-2
d_gene: TRBD1
CDR3aa: CASSPDRVLVVF
CDR3nt: TGTGCCAGCTCACCGGACAGGGTATTAGTTGTCTTC

abundance: NA
v_gene: TRBV30
j_gene: TRBJ2-5
d_gene: NA
CDR3aa: CAWSGAGASRETQYF
CDR3nt: TGTGCCTGGAGTGGGGCAGGGGCGAGTCGAGAGACCCAGTACTTC

abundance: NA
v_gene: TRBV18
j_gene: TRBJ2-5
d_gene: NA
CDR3aa: CASSPGRPGPQETQYF
CDR3nt: TGTGCCAGCTCACCCGGACGCCCGGGACCTCAAGAGACCCAGTACTTC

abundance: NA
v_gene: TRBV6-1
j_gene: TRBJ2-1
d_gene: TRBD2
CDR3aa: CASSEPGLAGNEQFF
CDR3nt: TGTGCCAGCAGTGAGCCGGGACTAGCGGGAAATGAGCAGTTCTTC

abundance: NA
v_gene: TRBV10-3
j_gene: TRBJ2-7
d_gene: TRBD1
CDR3aa: CAISELTGQPYEQYF
CDR3nt: TGTGCCATCAGTGAGTTAACGGGACAGCCATACGAGCAGTACTTC

abundance: many
v_gene: TRBV20-1
j_gene: TRBJ2-7
d_gene: TRBD1
CDR3aa: CSASPGTGGVEQYF
CDR3nt: TGCAGTGCTAGCCCCGGGACAGGGGGCGTCGAGCAGTACTTC

abundance: few
v_gene: TRBV4-1
j_gene: TRBJ2-1
d_gene: NA
CDR3aa: CASSQEWEASGEQFF
CDR3nt: TGCGCCAGCAGCCAAGAATGGGAGGCGAGCGGGGAGCAGTTCTTC

abundance: NA
v_gene: TRBV6-2/TRBV6-3
j_gene: TRBJ1-1
d_gene: TRBD1
CDR3aa: CASSYTTGTAFF
CDR3nt: TGTGCCAGCAGTTACACGACAGGGACAGCTTTCTTT

abundance: many
v_gene: TRBV11-2
j_gene: TRBJ2-1
d_gene: TRBD2
CDR3aa: CASSLESGSGKRYNEQFF
CDR3nt: TGTGCCAGCAGCTTAGAAAGTGGTAGCGGGAAGAGGTACAATGAGCAGTTCTTC